The 23 T cell receptor beta chains below all came from one sample that was sequenced in a study of cytomegalovirus exposure and HLA in healthy donors. PCR amplification relied on 60 Vbeta primers (plus 13 Jbeta primers). Clones were read by immunoSEQ multiplex PCR, and TCRdb kept only the in-frame ones, dropping some. The sample holds over 150,000 clones; approximately 80% are singletons and the top ten take 2.5% to 4%. The sample was PBMCs. These receptors were taken from a woman aged 50 to 65 in good health and CMV-seropositive.

The V gene is TRBV4-1, the J gene TRBJ2-5; 7 nucleotides align to TRBD2. J was trimmed by 7 bases and V by 5 bases; bases with no gene match: 1. Germline V gene data show CDR1 as MGHRA and CDR2 as YSYEKL. CDR3 length: 11 residues. The CDR3 sequence: CASSSGGTQYF. The CDR3 nucleotides read TGCGCCAGCAGCTCGGGGGGGACCCAGTACTTC.

Only a few counts were recorded for this clone. CDR3 nucleotide sequence: TGTGCCAGCAGTGAACTAGCGGGGGAAGAGACCCAGTACTTC. Encoded protein: CASSELAGEETQYF. V gene TRBV27 combines with J gene TRBJ2-5; 11 bases align to TRBD2. The germline CDR1 and CDR2 sequences are MNHEY and SMNVEV (reference sequence). Trimming at V came to 5 bases and at J to 3 bases, leaving 2 bases not matched to a gene. The CDR3 extends over 14 amino acids.

The rearrangement uses TRBV30 and TRBJ2-1, with TRBD2 matching over 8 bases. This CDR3 is built from 15 residues. Trimming cost V 2 bases and J 2 bases; bases outside gene matches: 5. The germline V gene encodes CDR1 GTSNPN and CDR2 SVGIG (reference sequence). CDR3 sequence reads: CAWSPGRAAYNEQFF. In DNA form, the CDR3 reads TGTGCCTGGAGTCCCGGGAGGGCCGCCTACAATGAGCAGTTCTTC.

J is TRBJ1-1 and V is TRBV27, with D perhaps TRBD1 (6 bases). With 8 bases removed from V and 4 bases from J, the gap between germline ends came to 14 bases. The CDR3 runs 13 residues. The V gene's germline CDR1 is MNHEY and CDR2 SMNVEV (reference sequence). Here the CDR3 reads CASHRARRTEAFF. CDR3 DNA sequence: TGTGCCAGCCACAGGGCCCGACGCACTGAAGCTTTCTTT.

The genes are TRBV28 and TRBJ1-2; D is unclear. The CDR3 sequence is 14 residues long. The V gene's germline CDR1 is MDHEN and CDR2 SYDVKM. V gave up 5 bases and J gave up 2 bases, with 12 bases separating them. CDR3 in DNA: TGTGCCAGCAGTGCTGCCGGGTCCAACTATGGCTACACCTTC. Translating it yields CASSAAGSNYGYTF.

The genes are TRBV11-1 and TRBJ1-2; 8 bases align to TRBD1. The CDR3 length is 13 residues. Germline CDR1 and CDR2: SGHAT and FQDESV (reference sequence). Unmatched junction bases numbered 4, after V lost 3 bases and J lost 7 bases. CDR3 loop: CASSLDRVFGYTF. CDR3 nucleotides: TGTGCCAGCAGCTTGGACAGGGTCTTTGGCTACACCTTC. The variable domain in full, completed from reference TRBV11-1 and TRBJ1-2, reads EAEVAQSPRYKITEKSQAVAFWCDPISGHATLYWYRQILGQGPELLVQFQDESVVDDSQLPKDRFSAERLKGVDSTLKIQPAELGDSAMYLCASSLDRVFGYTFGSGTRLTVV.

The gene calls are TRBV5-6 and TRBJ2-3; 12 bases fit TRBD2. Per germline, CDR1 SGHDT and CDR2 YYEEEE. The CDR3 extends over 16 amino acids. Germline trimming cut 4 bases from V and 0 bases from J; bases unmatched to any gene: 3. CDR3 region: CASSLLAGGSTDTQYF. The CDR3 DNA reads as TGTGCCAGCAGCCTCCTAGCGGGAGGGAGCACAGATACGCAGTATTTT.

The rearrangement uses TRBV13 and TRBJ2-1; the match to TRBD2 covers 8 bases. CDR1 is PRHDT and CDR2 is FYEKMQ in the germline V gene (reference sequence). This CDR3 is built from 12 residues. V shed 1 base, J shed 15 bases, and the junction held 5 bases outside the gene matches. This chain's CDR3 is CASSLAAGVSFF. Here the CDR3 DNA reads TGTGCCAGCAGCTTAGCAGCGGGAGTGTCGTTCTTC.

This chain uses TRBV5-6 with TRBJ2-2, with 9 bases identical to TRBD2. V shed 4 bases, J shed 5 bases, and the junction held 12 bases outside the gene matches. The CDR3 covers 17 residues. The germline CDR1 and CDR2 sequences are SGHDT and YYEEEE. Written as DNA, the CDR3 is TGTGCCAGCAGCCTCCTGGGCGGGGGGGCCGGGACCGGGGAGCTGTTTTTT. Translation gives CASSLLGGGAGTGELFF.

V is TRBV28 and J is TRBJ2-2; 9 bases match TRBD1. This CDR3 is built from 17 residues. V lost 2 bases and J lost 8; bases outside the gene matches: 12. The germline V gene has CDR1 MDHEN and CDR2 SYDVKM. The CDR3 protein is CASSLRTGVAPGGELFF. CDR3 DNA sequence: TGTGCCAGCAGTTTACGGACAGGGGTTGCCCCCGGGGGGGAGCTGTTTTTT.

The gene calls are TRBV9 and TRBJ2-5, with 9 bases matching TRBD2. The CDR3 has 15 residues. Germline V lookup: CDR1 SGDLS, CDR2 YYNGEE. V was clipped by 2 bases and J by 4 bases; unmatched bases: 6. CDR3 nucleotides: TGTGCCAGCAGCGTGGGTAGCGGGAGTTTAGAGACCCAGTACTTC. Its translation is CASSVGSGSLETQYF. The entire variable domain, with the rest obtained from reference TRBV9 and TRBJ2-5, is as follows: DSGVTQTPKHLITATGQRVTLRCSPRSGDLSVYWYQQSLDQGLQFLIQYYNGEERAKGNILERFSAQQFPDLHSELNLSSLELGDSALYFCASSVGSGSLETQYFGPGTRLLVL.

This chain joins TRBV7-2 and TRBJ1-2; D gene unclear. V lost 2 bases and J lost 6, with 13 bases in between. CDR1 is SGHTA and CDR2 is FQGNSA in the germline V gene. There are 14 residues in the CDR3. The CDR3 DNA reads TGTGCCAGCAGCTTATTCTCGGGAGCTGATGGCTACACCTTC. Protein product: CASSLFSGADGYTF.

This sequence joins TRBV19 and TRBJ1-6; 10 nucleotides match TRBD1. The CDR3 length is 16 residues. Per germline, CDR1 LNHDA and CDR2 SQIVND (reference sequence). V lost 5 bases, J lost 7 bases, and 8 bases stayed unmatched. Here the CDR3 DNA reads TGTGCCAGTAGTGCCCTTCTGGGACAGGGGAATTCACCCCTCCACTTT. It encodes CASSALLGQGNSPLHF. The whole variable domain, filled in from reference TRBV19 and TRBJ1-6, reads DGGITQSPKYLFRKEGQNVTLSCEQNLNHDAMYWYRQDPGQGLRLIYYSQIVNDFQKGDIAEGYSVSREKKESFPLTVTSAQKNPTAFYLCASSALLGQGNSPLHFGNGTRLTVT.

The gene calls are TRBV7-9 and TRBJ2-3; 7 nucleotides match TRBD1. The length of the CDR3 is 14 residues. V shed 3 bases and J 4 bases; nucleotides not matched to a gene: 4. CDR1 is SEHNR, CDR2 FQNEAQ, per germline (reference sequence). CDR3 nucleotides: TGTGCCAGCAGCTTGGGACAGCCATCAGATACGCAGTATTTT. Translated, it gives CASSLGQPSDTQYF.

V gene TRBV5-4 combines with J gene TRBJ2-7; D may be TRBD1 (5 bases). CDR1 is SGHNT, CDR2 YYREEE, per germline (reference sequence). The V gene lost 0 bases and the J gene lost 3 bases, with 16 bases spanning the gap. The CDR3 consists of 16 residues. The DNA of the CDR3 is TGTGCCAGCAGCTTGGCAAGGCAGGGCTGGGGCTACGAGCAGTACTTC. Amino acids: CASSLARQGWGYEQYF.

Of note for this clone: Other DNA variants within this sample encode the same CDR3. The chain joins TRBV30 to TRBJ2-7, with D tentatively TRBD2 (6 bases). V lost 2 bases to trimming and J lost 0 bases, with 11 bases between them. Per the germline V gene, CDR1 is GTSNPN and CDR2 is SVGIG (reference sequence). CDR3 length equals 14 residues. The CDR3 sequence is CAWSMGTGSYEQYF. As DNA, the CDR3 is TGTGCCTGGAGTATGGGGACTGGCTCCTACGAGCAGTACTTC. The whole variable domain, filled in from reference TRBV30 and TRBJ2-7, reads SQTIHQWPATLVQPVGSPLSLECTVEGTSNPNLYWYRQAAGRGLQLLFYSVGIGQISSEVPQNLSASRPQDRQFILSSKKLLLSDSGFYLCAWSMGTGSYEQYFGPGTRLTVT.

This chain uses TRBV30 with TRBJ1-3; 8 positions agree with TRBD1. Germline-derived CDR1 and CDR2 are GTSNPN and SVGIG (reference sequence). The ends lost 7 bases at V and 0 bases at J; junction bases unmatched: 8. The CDR3 contains 15 residues. DNA of the CDR3: TGTGCCTTTTGGACAGGGAGCGGCTCTGGAAACACCATATATTTT. Translated, it gives CAFWTGSGSGNTIYF.

This clone appeared a few times. The chain joins TRBV11-2 to TRBJ1-5; no clear D gene. The ends were cut back, 5 bases at V and 3 bases at J, with 8 bases in the middle. This CDR3 contains 13 residues. Germline loops: CDR1 SGHAT, CDR2 FQNNGV. The CDR3 DNA reads TGTGCCAGCAGCGGTGGGCCCAATCAGCCCCAGCATTTT. Amino acid sequence: CASSGGPNQPQHF.

The chain recombines TRBV10-1 with TRBJ1-4; 8 bases match TRBD1. Trimming cost V 6 bases and J 7 bases; bases outside gene matches: 10. The V gene's germline CDR1 is WNHNN and CDR2 SYGVQD (reference sequence). This CDR3 is built from 15 residues. The CDR3 loop reads CASRRTGTDSEKLFF. The CDR3 nucleotides read TGCGCCAGCAGACGGACAGGGACGGATTCTGAAAAACTGTTTTTT.

V gene TRBV7-2 combines with J gene TRBJ2-1; tentatively, D is TRBD2 (6 bases). Looked up from germline, CDR1 is SGHTA and CDR2 is FQGNSA. The CDR3 covers 15 residues. Trimming removed 1 base at V and 10 bases at J, with 17 bases between. CDR3 nucleotide sequence: TGTGCCAGCAGCTTAGTGGGGGGTGGGGACTCGGAGCAGTTCTTC. Its translation: CASSLVGGGDSEQFF. Together with reference TRBV7-2 and TRBJ2-1, the CDR3 gives the full variable domain: GAGVSQSPSNKVTEKGKDVELRCDPISGHTALYWYRQSLGQGLEFLIYFQGNSAPDKSGLPSDRFSAERTGGSVSTLTIQRTQQEDSAVYLCASSLVGGGDSEQFFGPGTRLTVL.

This rearrangement joins TRBV7-8 to TRBJ2-7, with D hard to call. Germline loops: CDR1 SGHVS, CDR2 FQNEAQ. The V end was cut by 2 bases, the J end by 0 bases, with 11 bases between. This CDR3 has 15 amino acids. The CDR3 loop is CASSLRGGTSYEQYF. CDR3 DNA sequence: TGTGCCAGCAGCTTAAGAGGCGGCACCTCCTACGAGCAGTACTTC.

V usage is TRBV27 and J usage is TRBJ2-7; the D is unclear. The CDR3 covers 11 residues. CDR1 MNHEY and CDR2 SMNVEV come from the germline V gene (reference sequence). Trimming took off 6 bases at V and 0 bases at J, with 3 bases between the two ends. CDR3 residues: CASRYSYEQYF. The CDR3 DNA is TGTGCCAGCAGGTACTCCTACGAGCAGTACTTC.

This rearrangement joins TRBV21-1 to TRBJ1-5; no DNA check was done on the table's D call, TRBD1. TRBV21-1 is tagged as a pseudogene. This CDR3 spans 14 amino acids. The CDR3 nucleotides are TGTGCCAGCGCCCGGGACAGGGAGGGTCAGCCCCAGCATTTT. It translates to CASARDREGQPQHF.